This T cell receptor beta chain was documented in a study of OX40 agonist ivuxolimab in advanced cancers. Data came from immunoSEQ multiplex PCR; TCRdb stores just in-frame clones and leaves some out. The table lists over 60,000 clones, 85% of them singletons. The CDR3 loop spans 17 amino acids. Per germline, CDR1 MGHDK and CDR2 SYGVNS. Unmatched junction bases numbered 11, after V lost 3 bases and J lost 2 bases. The sample here was CD4+ or CD8+ T cells sorted from blood, taken in a trial of the OX40 agonist ivuxolimab. This rearrangement joins TRBV25-1 to TRBJ1-1; 8 nucleotides line up with TRBD1. This TCR derives from an adult with an advanced solid tumor such as melanoma, head and neck, liver or kidney cancer. CDR3 residues: CASSEGGQAASNTEAFF. DNA of the CDR3: TGTGCCAGCAGTGAGGGGGGACAGGCTGCCTCAAACACTGAAGCTTTCTTT.